This passage covers 26 T cell receptor beta chains from one sample sequenced in a study of blood T cell repertoires in COVID-19. The protocol was immunoSEQ multiplex PCR, while the TCRdb copy is restricted to in-frame clones and leaves out a portion. The sample lists 300,000 to 350,000 clones, roughly 90% occurring once. Sequencing used peripheral blood. These receptors were taken from a woman in her thirties with COVID-19, enrolled during active disease.

The chain has TRBV5-4 and TRBJ2-3; 9 bases fit TRBD2. The length of the CDR3 is 17 residues. Germline assignment: CDR1 SGHNT and CDR2 YYREEE (reference sequence). V trimming: 1 base; J trimming: 2 bases; junction bases outside the gene matches: 8. The CDR3 is CASSLSLAGVNTDTQYF. The CDR3 DNA reads TGTGCCAGCAGCTTGAGTTTAGCGGGAGTGAACACAGATACGCAGTATTTT.

This chain connects TRBV12-3 or TRBV12-4 to TRBJ1-2; D remains ambiguous. The CDR3 spans 13 residues. V was pared by 3 bases and J by 8 bases, with 13 bases between. The CDR3 is CASSFNGPGGYTF. The CDR3 coding sequence is TGTGCCAGCAGTTTCAATGGCCCCGGGGGCTACACCTTC.

The rearrangement joins TRBV7-9 to TRBJ2-7, with D maybe TRBD1 (5 bases). V was pared by 2 bases and J by 11 bases, with 13 bases between. Germline V gives CDR1 SEHNR, CDR2 FQNEAQ (reference sequence). The CDR3 runs 12 residues. The DNA of the CDR3 is TGTGCCAGCAGCTTATCCGGACAAGAAAAGTACTTC. Translation gives CASSLSGQEKYF.

The chain combines TRBV11-2 with TRBJ1-2; tentative D call: TRBD1 (5 bases). This CDR3 is built from 13 residues. Germline V lookup: CDR1 SGHAT, CDR2 FQNNGV. Deletions cut 0 bases from V and 8 bases from J, with 10 bases between. CDR3: CASSLDGRGGYTF. The DNA of the CDR3 is TGTGCCAGCAGCTTAGATGGGCGGGGCGGCTACACCTTC.

To note about this clone: The sample holds other DNA sequences that translate to the same CDR3. The J gene is TRBJ1-1, the V gene TRBV18, with TRBD1 matching over 11 bases. V was pared by 4 bases and J by 4 bases, with 2 bases of the junction left unmatched. The CDR3 loop spans 14 amino acids. Germline lookup yields CDR1 KGHSH and CDR2 LQKENI. The CDR3 region has the DNA TGTGCCAGCTCACGGGACAGGGGGTCCACTGAAGCTTTCTTT. Its protein is CASSRDRGSTEAFF.

The chain uses TRBV2 and TRBJ1-2, with a tentative D call TRBD1 (6 bases). CDR3 size: 15 residues. Germline values: CDR1 SNHLY, CDR2 FYNNEI. V lost 6 bases and J 0 bases, leaving 14 bases between the germline ends. CDR3 amino acids: CASSWGGQANYGYTF. The CDR3 coding sequence is TGTGCCAGCAGCTGGGGGGGGCAAGCTAACTATGGCTACACCTTC.

The chain links TRBV7-2 to TRBJ2-7; possible D gene TRBD2, 6 bases. Germline V lookup: CDR1 SGHTA, CDR2 FQGNSA. The CDR3 totals 14 residues. The ends were cut back, 6 bases at V and 4 bases at J, with 16 bases in the middle. The CDR3 protein is CASSRWGDQYEQYF. CDR3 in DNA: TGTGCCAGCAGTCGTTGGGGGGATCAGTACGAGCAGTACTTC.

The J gene is TRBJ2-1, the V gene TRBV3-1 (or the pseudogene TRBV3-2); 11 bases agree with TRBD2. V dropped 0 bases and J dropped 4; count of bases not matched to a gene: 2. The CDR3 totals 16 residues. The germline CDR1 and CDR2 sequences are LGHDT and YNNKEL (reference sequence). The CDR3 region is CASSQESSGRYNEQFF. The CDR3 nucleotides read TGTGCCAGCAGCCAAGAATCTAGCGGGAGGTACAATGAGCAGTTCTTC.

This chain joins TRBV7-6 and TRBJ2-7, with D possibly being TRBD1 (6 bases). Trimming took 5 bases from V and 1 from J, leaving 15 bases between them. This CDR3 region has 15 residues. CDR1 and CDR2 (germline): SGHVS, FNYEAQ. CDR3 nucleotides: TGTGCCAGCAGCGATCGACCGACAGGATCCTACGAGCAGTACTTC. Its protein is CASSDRPTGSYEQYF. Looking up the rest from reference TRBV7-6 and TRBJ2-7 gives the full variable domain: GAGVSQSPRYKVTKRGQDVALRCDPISGHVSLYWYRQALGQGPEFLTYFNYEAQQDKSGLPNDRFSAERPEGSISTLTIQRTEQRDSAMYRCASSDRPTGSYEQYFGPGTRLTVT.

The gene calls are TRBV5-6 and TRBJ2-7, with TRBD2 matching 9 bases. The CDR3 has 15 residues. Per germline, CDR1 SGHDT and CDR2 YYEEEE. J was trimmed by 1 base and V by 1 base; bases with no gene match: 3. CDR3 protein: CASSLTSGLSYEQYF. The DNA for the CDR3 is TGTGCCAGCAGCTTGACTAGCGGGTTATCCTACGAGCAGTACTTC.

The rearrangement links TRBV24-1 to TRBJ2-1; possible D gene TRBD2, 5 bases. Germline assignment: CDR1 KGHDR and CDR2 SFDVKD. V was clipped by 5 bases and J by 10 bases, with 14 bases between them. The CDR3 has 13 residues. This chain's CDR3 is CATSGGSVREQFF. CDR3 coding DNA: TGTGCCACCAGTGGGGGTAGCGTAAGGGAGCAGTTCTTC.

The V and J genes are TRBV7-7 and TRBJ2-3; no firm D call. Germline-derived CDR1 and CDR2 are SSHAT and FNYEAQ (reference sequence). The CDR3 spans 16 residues. The germline V and J ends were trimmed by 2 bases and 0 bases, with 12 bases remaining between them. Written as DNA, the CDR3 is TGTGCCAGCAGCTTAAGCCCCACCACTAGCACAGATACGCAGTATTTT. The encoded protein is CASSLSPTTSTDTQYF.

J is TRBJ1-1 and V is TRBV5-4, with 8 bases aligning to TRBD1. In germline, CDR1 is SGHNT, CDR2 YYREEE (reference sequence). This CDR3 has 15 amino acids. J was trimmed by 1 base and V by 4 bases; bases with no gene match: 6. This CDR3 reads CASSERTGGNTEAFF. CDR3 nucleotide sequence: TGTGCCAGCAGCGAACGAACAGGGGGGAACACTGAAGCTTTCTTT.

V and J are TRBV28 and TRBJ2-2; 9 bases fit TRBD1. V lost 3 bases and J lost 8; bases outside the gene matches: 7. Per germline, CDR1 MDHEN and CDR2 SYDVKM. The CDR3 loop spans 15 amino acids. The CDR3 reads CASSFPHRGLGELFF. The CDR3 DNA follows: TGTGCCAGCAGTTTTCCCCACAGGGGGCTTGGGGAGCTGTTTTTT.

This clone was recorded only once. In DNA, the CDR3 is TGCAGTGCTAGTTCCCCGGGACAGGGCACAGATACGCAGTATTTT. Translated: CSASSPGQGTDTQYF. This sequence joins TRBV20-1 and TRBJ2-3; TRBD1 aligns across 8 bases. Germline V lookup: CDR1 DFQATT, CDR2 SNEGSKA (reference sequence). V lost 3 bases and J lost 1; bases outside the gene matches: 6. CDR3 length: 15 residues.

This chain connects TRBV5-4 to TRBJ1-2, with 7 bases fitting TRBD1. V shed 4 bases and J 4 bases; nucleotides not matched to a gene: 4. The V gene's germline CDR1 is SGHNT and CDR2 YYREEE (reference sequence). This CDR3 contains 13 residues. CDR3 DNA sequence: TGTGCCAGCAGCCAACAGGGGACCTATGGCTACACCTTC. Its protein product is CASSQQGTYGYTF.

V and J are TRBV4-1 and TRBJ1-4; TRBD1 agrees at 10 bases. Trimming removed 4 bases from V and 0 bases from J; junction bases left unmatched: 5. The CDR3 length is 17 residues. Germline V lookup: CDR1 MGHRA, CDR2 YSYEKL. Here the CDR3 DNA reads TGCGCCAGCAGCCGGACAGGGGGGGGGTCAACTAATGAAAAACTGTTTTTT. Translation: CASSRTGGGSTNEKLFF.

The chain is built from TRBV11-2 and TRBJ2-1; 10 positions match TRBD1. V gave up 5 bases and J gave up 0 bases; unmatched junction bases: 4. Germline CDR1 and CDR2: SGHAT and FQNNGV. CDR3 length: 16 residues. The CDR3: CASSPRDRGSYNEQFF. In nucleotides, the CDR3 is TGTGCCAGCAGCCCTAGGGACAGGGGCTCCTACAATGAGCAGTTCTTC.

V gene TRBV3-1 (or the pseudogene TRBV3-2) combines with J gene TRBJ1-2; unclear D gene. This CDR3 has 15 amino acids. V lost 6 bases and J lost 7, with 21 bases in between. Per the germline V gene, CDR1 is LGHDT and CDR2 is YNNKEL (reference sequence). The CDR3 DNA reads as TGTGCCAGCAGTTTTGGGTCACGTCGAGCGAGTGGCTACACCTTC. It is translated as CASSFGSRRASGYTF.

The genes are TRBV10-3 and TRBJ1-1; TRBD1 aligns across 8 bases. Germline V gives CDR1 ENHRY, CDR2 SYGVKD. V dropped 8 bases and J dropped 5; count of bases not matched to a gene: 4. The CDR3 consists of 12 residues. DNA for the CDR3: TGTGCCATCGCGGACAGGGAGACTGAAGCTTTCTTT. Its protein is CAIADRETEAFF.

The rearrangement uses TRBV9 and TRBJ1-1, with 10 bases that match TRBD1. Germline V CDR1 and CDR2: SGDLS, YYNGEE. CDR3 length: 15 residues. V was clipped by 3 bases and J by 3 bases; unmatched bases: 5. The chain's CDR3 is CASSEKGQGYTEAFF. Here the CDR3 DNA reads TGTGCCAGCAGCGAGAAGGGACAGGGGTACACTGAAGCTTTCTTT.

The chain couples TRBV10-3 to TRBJ1-2; TRBD1 matches 11 bases. CDR1 is ENHRY, CDR2 SYGVKD, per germline. The trim removed 7 bases at V and 1 base at J, leaving 8 bases unmatched. The CDR3 length is 16 residues. The CDR3 spells CAITKGTGGVNYGYTF. In DNA form, the CDR3 reads TGTGCCATCACCAAAGGGACAGGGGGAGTTAACTATGGCTACACCTTC.

V usage is TRBV30 and J usage is TRBJ1-4; D might be TRBD1 (5 bases). The CDR3 is 14 amino acids. Germline V gene sequence: CDR1 GTSNPN, CDR2 SVGIG (reference sequence). Trimming took 1 base from V and 7 from J, leaving 13 bases between them. CDR3 nucleotide sequence: TGTGCCTGGAGTGGCGTCAGGGTGGGTGAAAAACTGTTTTTT. It yields the protein CAWSGVRVGEKLFF.

As to this clone: Different DNA sequences within this sample yield the same CDR3. The J gene is TRBJ1-2, the V gene TRBV12-3 or TRBV12-4, with D maybe TRBD1 (6 bases). CDR3 length: 13 amino acids. V was clipped by 6 bases and J by 4 bases, with 12 bases between them. The CDR3, as DNA: TGTGCCAGCAGCCTCACAGGGATCTATGGCTACACCTTC. Encoded protein: CASSLTGIYGYTF.

The rearrangement joins TRBV6-5 to TRBJ1-1; no definite D call. There are 14 residues in the CDR3. Looked up from germline, CDR1 is MNHEY and CDR2 is SVGAGI. V dropped 0 bases and J dropped 5 bases, with 10 bases sitting between them. The chain's CDR3 is CASSYSRVLTEAFF. As DNA, the CDR3 is TGTGCCAGCAGTTACTCGAGGGTCTTGACTGAAGCTTTCTTT.

The chain is built from TRBV28 and TRBJ1-1; 7 nucleotides align to TRBD1. This CDR3 is built from 14 residues. CDR1 MDHEN and CDR2 SYDVKM come from the germline V gene. V was clipped by 7 bases and J by 1 base; unmatched bases: 6. CDR3 sequence: CASTETGRNTEAFF. The CDR3 DNA follows: TGTGCCAGCACCGAGACAGGGAGGAACACTGAAGCTTTCTTT.